The text below deals with one T cell receptor (beta chain). What it binds is not known. This entry belongs to a study of cytomegalovirus exposure and HLA in healthy donors. At the level of the study: About 180 million T cells yielded 117 million unique TCR beta sequences in earlier analysis. Study-level findings and limits: Trimming of TCR beta V- and J-genes showed a link, identified in a later analysis, to a missense DCLRE1C variant. According to an earlier analysis, most TCR beta V segments yielded productive rearrangements about 90% or about 30% of the time. Cytomegalovirus association was assigned to some 160 TCR beta chains.

The PCR made use of 60 Vbeta and 13 Jbeta primers. Generated by immunoSEQ multiplex PCR, the TCRdb table keeps only in-frame clones and is missing some. The repertoire consists of around 160,000 clones, with approximately 79% occurring once and the leading ten covering roughly 6.7%. This CDR3 spans 13 amino acids. Germline CDR1 KGHSH, CDR2 LQKENI. V shed 4 bases and J 6 bases; nucleotides not matched to a gene: 3. The material sequenced was PBMCs. The TCR originated in a woman between 40 and 50 years old in good health and CMV-seropositive. The chain recombines TRBV18 with TRBJ1-5, with 7 bases aligning to TRBD1. Here the CDR3 DNA reads TGTGCCAGCTCACAGGGGGCTGGTCAGCCCCAGCATTTT. It specifies CASSQGAGQPQHF.